The 27 T cell receptor beta chains listed next were all sequenced from one sample in a study of response to subunit inactivated influenza vaccine listed by TCRdb under 2018. Library preparation employed RT-PCR. The sequencer listed for this sample is Illumina HiSeq 2500. TCRdb redid the processing of the public reads, applying fastp at Q25 and MiXCR, and retained in-frame beta chains. Every CDR3 protein is listed once, alongside the most common genes and DNA of its rows. The sample has roughly 550,000 distinct CDR3 sequences on record, less than 25% of them singletons. 2.5% to 3.5% of the sample comes from the top ten. These same data were also listed under a study on T cells expressing NK-cell markers. As noted in the second study: 5'RACE template switching, by which a universal primer site and unique molecular identifiers were added, was used to make TCR beta cDNA libraries.

Material: CD4+ T cells sorted from PBMCs, obtained 12 days after vaccination. Every receptor here comes from a man aged 45-65 years who received an inactivated influenza vaccine. Donor details come from another sample of the same person, matched by shared clones.

This clonotype has just a few counts. The rearrangement uses TRBV27 and TRBJ1-2; D perhaps matches TRBD1 (5 bases). This CDR3 has 16 amino acids. With 2 bases removed from V and 0 bases from J, the gap between germline ends came to 13 bases. Per the germline V gene, CDR1 is MNHEY and CDR2 is SMNVEV (reference sequence). CDR3 region: CASSLSARVPNYGYTF. The CDR3 region has the DNA TGTGCCAGCAGTTTAAGTGCCAGGGTCCCTAACTATGGCTACACCTTC.

The J gene is TRBJ1-1, the V gene TRBV29-1; D might be TRBD1 (5 bases). Germline V gene lookup returns CDR1 SQVTM and CDR2 ANQGSEA. V lost 3 bases and J 5 bases, leaving 13 bases between the germline ends. The CDR3 spans 13 residues. The CDR3 DNA follows: TGCAGCGTTGATTCGGGGGTAGGGACTGAAGCTTTCTTT. Its protein is CSVDSGVGTEAFF.

This clonotype was recorded a few times. This chain connects TRBV10-3 to TRBJ2-1; 10 positions agree with TRBD2. In germline, CDR1 is ENHRY, CDR2 SYGVKD. The CDR3 is 14 amino acids. The V gene end was trimmed by 3 bases and the J gene end by 6 bases; junction bases not matched to a gene: 2. The CDR3 sequence is CAISDASGSNEQFF. The CDR3, as DNA: TGTGCCATCAGTGACGCTAGCGGGAGCAATGAGCAGTTCTTC.

This clonotype was seen a few times. The chain carries TRBV20-1 and TRBJ2-7, with D perhaps matching TRBD1 (5 bases). The CDR3 spans 13 residues. In germline, CDR1 is DFQATT, CDR2 SNEGSKA (reference sequence). V dropped 6 bases and J dropped 3 bases, with 15 bases sitting between them. The chain's CDR3 is CSAPRRTSYEQYF. The CDR3 bases are TGCAGTGCCCCTAGAAGGACAAGCTACGAGCAGTACTTC.

This clonotype was detected a few times. The genes are TRBV4-3 and TRBJ2-7; D assignment may be TRBD1 or TRBD2 (5 bases each). The germline V and J ends were trimmed by 1 base and 5 bases, with 18 bases remaining between them. The CDR3 loop spans 16 amino acids. Germline CDR1 is LGHNA and CDR2 is YSLEER. The CDR3 nucleotides are TGCGCCAGCAGCCAAGGAGGGCGCCAGGGTGACAACGAGCAGTACTTC. As protein: CASSQGGRQGDNEQYF.

The V gene is TRBV5-1, the J gene TRBJ2-7; 8 bases are shared with TRBD1. The ends lost 4 bases at V and 2 bases at J; junction bases unmatched: 8. The CDR3 is 15 amino acids. CDR1 and CDR2 (germline): SGHRS, YFSETQ. DNA of the CDR3: TGCGCCAGCAGCAGAAACAGGGGGGTCGCCTACGAGCAGTACTTC. It yields the protein CASSRNRGVAYEQYF.

This clonotype was observed many times. The J gene is TRBJ2-1, the V gene TRBV2; no clear D gene. Germline CDR1 and CDR2: SNHLY and FYNNEI. The CDR3 consists of 14 residues. V was clipped by 4 bases and J by 5 bases, with 12 bases between them. The CDR3 DNA reads TGTGCCAGCAGTGTAAGAAGATTAAACAATGAGCAGTTCTTC. Translated: CASSVRRLNNEQFF.

V and J are TRBV7-2 and TRBJ2-3, with a possible D match to TRBD2 (6 bases). Germline lookup yields CDR1 SGHTA and CDR2 FQGNSA. The V end was cut by 3 bases, the J end by 8 bases, with 15 bases between. The CDR3 sequence is 14 residues long. Written as DNA, the CDR3 is TGTGCCAGCAGCTTCCGGACTACCACGGGTACGCAGTATTTT. It translates to CASSFRTTTGTQYF.

This clonotype was observed a handful of times. The chain links TRBV7-2 to TRBJ2-2, with TRBD1 as a possible D gene (6 bases). CDR3 length equals 14 residues. The V gene lost 2 bases and the J gene lost 6 bases, with 10 bases spanning the gap. Germline assignment: CDR1 SGHTA and CDR2 FQGNSA. Written as DNA, the CDR3 is TGTGCCAGCAGCTTAACAGGGTTGGCCGGGGAGCTGTTTTTT. Protein product: CASSLTGLAGELFF.

Note on this clonotype: An end of the junction does not agree with germline; a read error may underlie this. This chain connects TRBV10-3 to TRBJ2-5; the D call may be TRBD1 or TRBD2 (5 bases each). The CDR3 totals 14 residues. Germline V gene lookup returns CDR1 ENHRY and CDR2 SYGVKD. The CDR3 DNA is TGTGCCATCACCTCCGGGACCCCCGGAGAGACCCAGTGCTTC. This translates into CAITSGTPGETQCF.

This clonotype occurred a few times. The V gene is TRBV7-2, the J gene TRBJ2-5; possibly TRBD2 for D (6 bases). This CDR3 is built from 16 residues. Germline lookup yields CDR1 SGHTA and CDR2 FQGNSA. The V and J ends lost 3 bases and 4 bases respectively, with 18 bases between them. The CDR3 loop is CASSLGGLTTLETQYF. CDR3 bases: TGTGCCAGCAGCTTGGGGGGACTCACCACTTTAGAGACCCAGTACTTC.

The chain has TRBV2 and TRBJ1-1, with TRBD1 matching 9 bases. CDR3 length: 15 amino acids. CDR1 and CDR2 (germline): SNHLY, FYNNEI. V was pared by 2 bases and J by 4 bases, with 5 bases of the junction left unmatched. The CDR3 spells CASSEKTGGFTEAFF. CDR3 nucleotides: TGTGCCAGCAGTGAAAAGACAGGGGGATTCACTGAAGCTTTCTTT.

The V gene is TRBV20-1, the J gene TRBJ2-1, with TRBD2 matching over 8 bases. The germline V gene has CDR1 DFQATT and CDR2 SNEGSKA (reference sequence). CDR3 length equals 16 residues. With V trimmed by 0 bases and J by 2 bases, 6 bases remained unmatched. CDR3 sequence (DNA): TGCAGTGCTAGAGATGGGAGCGGGAGCACCTACAATGAGCAGTTCTTC. Encoded protein: CSARDGSGSTYNEQFF.

The sample holds a few counts of this clonotype. The chain has TRBV14 and TRBJ1-2, with D maybe TRBD1 (5 bases). The CDR3 is 14 residues long. V was clipped by 2 bases and J by 4 bases, with 11 bases between them. Germline V gene lookup returns CDR1 SGHDN and CDR2 FVKESK. The CDR3 DNA reads as TGTGCCAGCAGCCAATTTGCAGGGCGCTATGGCTACACCTTC. It translates to CASSQFAGRYGYTF.

This clonotype turned up a few times. J is TRBJ1-1 and V is TRBV3-1; D not certain. Trimming cost V 1 base and J 1 base, with 7 bases left between them. Germline CDR1 LGHDT, CDR2 YNNKEL (reference sequence). There are 14 residues in the CDR3. The CDR3 region is CASSQGRKNTEAFF. The DNA for the CDR3 is TGTGCCAGCAGCCAAGGACGAAAGAACACTGAAGCTTTCTTT.

This clonotype was recorded a few times. The CDR3 reads CASNKATNEKLFF. The CDR3 bases are TGTGCCAGCAATAAAGCAACTAATGAAAAACTGTTTTTT. The V and J genes are TRBV28 and TRBJ1-4; unclear D gene. This CDR3 spans 13 amino acids. Germline V gene lookup returns CDR1 MDHEN and CDR2 SYDVKM. The germline V and J ends were trimmed by 7 bases and 0 bases, with 6 bases remaining between them.

This clonotype showed up just a few times. The chain joins TRBV6-2 or TRBV6-3 to TRBJ2-7; no definite D call. Germline V CDR1 and CDR2: MNHEY, SVGEGT. The CDR3 totals 13 residues. Trimming cost V 6 bases and J 0 bases, with 9 bases left between them. The CDR3 sequence: CASRLTGSYEQYF. CDR3 in DNA: TGTGCCAGCAGGCTCACTGGCTCCTACGAGCAGTACTTC.

This clonotype was detected a few times. The chain couples TRBV12-3 or TRBV12-4 to TRBJ2-5, with D hard to call. Trimming took 1 base from V and 4 from J, leaving 10 bases between them. The CDR3 contains 14 residues. The CDR3 sequence: CASSLEMGSETQYF. CDR3 nucleotide sequence: TGTGCCAGCAGTTTAGAAATGGGGTCAGAGACCCAGTACTTC.

The chain uses TRBV7-7 and TRBJ2-1, with TRBD2 matching 7 bases. Germline CDR1 and CDR2: SSHAT and FNYEAQ (reference sequence). CDR3 length: 16 amino acids. Unmatched junction bases numbered 14, after V lost 5 bases and J lost 7 bases. CDR3 amino acids: CASSTTGTTNLNEQFF. The DNA of the CDR3 is TGTGCCAGCAGCACAACCGGGACTACCAATTTGAATGAGCAGTTCTTC.

This clonotype was seen at least ten times. The chain couples TRBV4-3 to TRBJ2-1; 8 bases match TRBD2. The CDR3 contains 16 residues. Germline V gene data show CDR1 as LGHNA and CDR2 as YSLEER. V dropped 4 bases and J dropped 9; count of bases not matched to a gene: 14. CDR3 amino acids: CASSRSRGGRLGEQFF. DNA of the CDR3: TGCGCCAGCAGCCGGAGCCGGGGGGGCCGTTTGGGTGAGCAGTTCTTC.

The chain joins TRBV5-1 to TRBJ2-7; TRBD1 matches 9 bases. Germline values: CDR1 SGHRS, CDR2 YFSETQ. V dropped 3 bases and J dropped 2; count of bases not matched to a gene: 3. The CDR3 loop spans 14 amino acids. The CDR3 region has the DNA TGCGCCAGCAGCTGGGACAGGGACGCCTACGAGCAGTACTTC. Protein sequence: CASSWDRDAYEQYF.

This clonotype was detected ten times or more. This chain links TRBV7-2 with TRBJ1-5, with 8 positions matching TRBD1. Germline V lookup: CDR1 SGHTA, CDR2 FQGNSA. V gave up 5 bases and J gave up 0 bases; unmatched junction bases: 6. The CDR3 extends over 16 amino acids. The CDR3 spells CASSPRTGSSNQPQHF. The CDR3 nucleotides are TGTGCCAGCAGCCCTCGGACAGGGTCTAGCAATCAGCCCCAGCATTTT.

J is TRBJ2-4 and V is TRBV7-9; tentatively, D is TRBD2 (5 bases). CDR3 length: 13 amino acids. Germline V CDR1 and CDR2: SEHNR, FQNEAQ (reference sequence). The CDR3 sequence is CCTETIAKNIQYF. The DNA for the CDR3 is TGTTGTACAGAGACTATAGCCAAAAACATTCAGTACTTC.

J is TRBJ2-7 and V is TRBV18; 8 nucleotides line up with TRBD2. Germline trimming cut 3 bases from V and 7 bases from J; bases unmatched to any gene: 5. Germline V gene sequence: CDR1 KGHSH, CDR2 LQKENI. This CDR3 spans 13 amino acids. This CDR3 is CASSPGTRFEQYF. Written as DNA, the CDR3 is TGTGCCAGCTCACCGGGGACTAGGTTTGAGCAGTACTTC.

J is TRBJ2-5 and V is TRBV7-2, with unresolved D. V gave up 1 base and J gave up 5 bases, with 8 bases separating them. CDR3 length: 13 amino acids. From germline, CDR1 is SGHTA and CDR2 FQGNSA. The CDR3 sequence: CASSLDSRETQYF. The DNA of the CDR3 is TGTGCCAGCAGCTTAGACAGCCGGGAGACCCAGTACTTC.

There are many counts of this clonotype. The chain joins TRBV4-1 to TRBJ1-2; 8 nucleotides line up with TRBD1. The CDR3 totals 12 residues. Germline CDR1 reads MGHRA; CDR2 reads YSYEKL. The V and J ends lost 5 bases and 6 bases, in that order; junction bases with no gene match: 2. Written as DNA, the CDR3 is TGCGCCAGCAGCTTGACAGGGGATGGCTACACCTTC. Protein sequence: CASSLTGDGYTF.

This clonotype has more than one count but fewer than ten. This sequence joins TRBV5-1 and TRBJ2-1; TRBD2 agrees at 10 bases. Per the germline V gene, CDR1 is SGHRS and CDR2 is YFSETQ. The CDR3 is made up of 15 amino acids. V was pared by 4 bases and J by 2 bases, with 3 bases of the junction left unmatched. In DNA, the CDR3 is TGCGCCAGCAGCCGTACTAGCGGGACCTACAATGAGCAGTTCTTC. It specifies CASSRTSGTYNEQFF.